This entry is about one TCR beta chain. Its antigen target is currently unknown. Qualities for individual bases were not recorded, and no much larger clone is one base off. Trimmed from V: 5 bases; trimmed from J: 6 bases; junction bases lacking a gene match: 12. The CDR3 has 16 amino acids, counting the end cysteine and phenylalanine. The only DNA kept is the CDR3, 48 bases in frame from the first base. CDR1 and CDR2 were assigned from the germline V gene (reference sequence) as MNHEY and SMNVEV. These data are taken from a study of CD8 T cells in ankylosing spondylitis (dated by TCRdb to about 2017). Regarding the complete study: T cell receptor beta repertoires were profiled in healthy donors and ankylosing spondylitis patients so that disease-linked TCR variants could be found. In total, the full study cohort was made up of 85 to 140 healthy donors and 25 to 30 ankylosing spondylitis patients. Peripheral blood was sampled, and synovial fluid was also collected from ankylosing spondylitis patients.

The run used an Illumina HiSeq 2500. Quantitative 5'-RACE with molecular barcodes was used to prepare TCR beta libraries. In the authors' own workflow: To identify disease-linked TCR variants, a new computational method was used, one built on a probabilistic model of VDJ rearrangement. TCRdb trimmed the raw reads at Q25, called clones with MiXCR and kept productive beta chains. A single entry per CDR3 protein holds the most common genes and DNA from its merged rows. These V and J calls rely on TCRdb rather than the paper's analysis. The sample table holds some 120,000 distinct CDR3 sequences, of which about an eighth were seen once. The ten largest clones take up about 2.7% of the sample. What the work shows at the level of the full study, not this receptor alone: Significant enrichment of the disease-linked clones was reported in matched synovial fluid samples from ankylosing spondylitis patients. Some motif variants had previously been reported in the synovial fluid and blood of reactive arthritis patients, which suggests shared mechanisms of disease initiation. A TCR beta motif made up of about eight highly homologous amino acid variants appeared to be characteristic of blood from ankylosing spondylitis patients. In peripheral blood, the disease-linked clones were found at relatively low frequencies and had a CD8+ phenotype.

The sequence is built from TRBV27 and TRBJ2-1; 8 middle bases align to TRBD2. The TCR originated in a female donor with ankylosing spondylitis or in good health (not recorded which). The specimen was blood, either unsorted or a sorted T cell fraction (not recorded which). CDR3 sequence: CASSATFAGGPNEQFF. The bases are TGTGCCAGCAGTGCGACCTTTGCGGGGGGACCCAATGAGCAGTTCTTC.